This TCR beta chain was recorded in a study of OX40 agonist ivuxolimab in advanced cancers. For the study at large: Patients were infused with ivuxolimab every 2 weeks at 0.01 to 10 mg/kg. Three patients showed partial responses: one hepatocellular carcinoma and two cutaneous melanoma cases.

Clones were read by immunoSEQ multiplex PCR, and TCRdb kept only the in-frame ones, dropping some. Here the sample spans tens of thousands of clones, roughly nine tenths being singletons. Germline V lookup: CDR1 SGHNT, CDR2 YYREEE (reference sequence). This CDR3 has 15 amino acids. The J segment lost 7 bases and the V segment lost 0 bases, leaving 2 bases of the junction unmatched. General study points: In the 0.1-3.0 mg/kg groups, partial responders showed among the lowest expansion.

In the case of this clone: Its antigen is unknown.

The V gene is TRBV5-4, the J gene TRBJ2-3; the match to TRBD2 covers 13 bases. The receptor comes from an adult with an advanced solid tumor such as melanoma, head and neck, liver or kidney cancer. The sequenced sample was CD4+ or CD8+ T cells sorted from blood, obtained in a trial of the OX40 agonist ivuxolimab. The CDR3 loop reads CASSLELAGGHTQYF. The DNA for the CDR3 is TGTGCCAGCAGCTTGGAACTAGCGGGGGGGCATACGCAGTATTTT.